Detailed here is one T cell receptor (beta chain). The data are from a study of blood T cell repertoires in COVID-19. Germline-derived CDR1 and CDR2 are SGDLS and YYNGEE. The CDR3 is 15 residues long. The V and J ends lost 0 bases and 2 bases respectively, with 11 bases between them. Assay used: immunoSEQ multiplex PCR; TCRdb lists only in-frame clones, some missing. The top ten clones hold 10% to 15% of a sample with fewer than 40,000 clones, roughly 90% of them seen once. This chain joins TRBV9 and TRBJ1-1; D not certain. The sample comprised peripheral blood. This TCR came from a human donor in a cohort sampled during active COVID-19. CDR3 bases: TGTGCCAGCAGCGTAGTTTCTCGGGGAAACACTGAAGCTTTCTTT. This translates into CASSVVSRGNTEAFF.